These T cell receptor beta chains were read from a single sample in a study of T cells after yellow fever vaccination. Each CDR3 protein gets one entry after TCRdb re-called the 5' RACE reads with MiXCR. The sample yields some 400,000 distinct CDR3 sequences, about 6.2% seen once. The starting material was PBMCs, obtained 5 days after the yellow fever booster vaccination. The receptor set was obtained from a young man who received the YFV17D yellow fever vaccine. Both conserved end residues are part of each CDR3. D genes are given only for firm matches. A row's size may be missing; if present it is once, few, many or a size class.

d_gene: NA
abundance: many
j_gene: TRBJ2-2
v_gene: TRBV29-1
CDR3nt: TGCAGCGCCCTGGGGGGGGCCGGACGGAACGGGGAGCTGTTTTTT
CDR3aa: CSALGGAGRNGELFF

d_gene: NA
abundance: many
j_gene: TRBJ2-3
v_gene: TRBV29-1
CDR3nt: TGCAGCGCAGGACTTTCCACAGATACGCAGTATTTT
CDR3aa: CSAGLSTDTQYF

d_gene: TRBD2
abundance: many
j_gene: TRBJ2-2
v_gene: TRBV7-3
CDR3nt: TGTGCCAGCAGCTTAACGTCTAGCGGTGGGACCGGGGAGCTGTTTTTT
CDR3aa: CASSLTSSGGTGELFF

d_gene: NA
abundance: NA
j_gene: TRBJ2-7
v_gene: TRBV20-1
CDR3nt: TGCAGTGCTAGGTCGGGAGTCGGTTCCTACGAGGAGTACTTC
CDR3aa: CSARSGVGSYEEYF

d_gene: TRBD1
abundance: few
j_gene: TRBJ2-5
v_gene: TRBV9
CDR3nt: TGTGCCAGCAGCGTCACAGGGGCCCCCGCCTTGGGAGAGACCCAGTACTTC
CDR3aa: CASSVTGAPALGETQYF

d_gene: NA
abundance: NA
j_gene: TRBJ2-1
v_gene: TRBV11-1
CDR3nt: TGTGCCAGCAGCGCGGTAGTGGGTGAGCAGTTCTTC
CDR3aa: CASSAVVGEQFF

d_gene: TRBD2
abundance: many
j_gene: TRBJ2-3
v_gene: TRBV7-2
CDR3nt: TGTGCCAGCAGCCCCCGGACTAGCGGCACAGATACGCAGTATTTT
CDR3aa: CASSPRTSGTDTQYF

d_gene: NA
abundance: few
j_gene: TRBJ2-7
v_gene: TRBV7-2
CDR3nt: TGTGCCAGCAGCTTAGTAGCAACCGAGCAGTACTTC
CDR3aa: CASSLVATEQYF

d_gene: TRBD2
abundance: NA
j_gene: TRBJ2-1
v_gene: TRBV5-1
CDR3nt: TGCGCCAGCAGCTTCGGACTAGCGGAATACAATGAGCAGTTCTTC
CDR3aa: CASSFGLAEYNEQFF

d_gene: NA
abundance: many
j_gene: TRBJ2-5
v_gene: TRBV5-6
CDR3nt: TGTGCCAGCAGCTACCGGCACTGGTACCAAGAGACCCAGTACTTC
CDR3aa: CASSYRHWYQETQYF

d_gene: NA
abundance: NA
j_gene: TRBJ2-2
v_gene: TRBV7-9
CDR3nt: TGTGCCAGCAGCTCCAGGTCGGGGCCCGGGGAGCTGTTTTTT
CDR3aa: CASSSRSGPGELFF

d_gene: NA
abundance: many
j_gene: TRBJ2-5
v_gene: TRBV5-1
CDR3nt: TGCGCCAGCAGCTTTAATGAGGGATCGGAGACCCAGTACTTC
CDR3aa: CASSFNEGSETQYF

d_gene: NA
abundance: NA
j_gene: TRBJ2-7
v_gene: TRBV19
CDR3nt: TGTGCCAGTAGTTGGGGCGCTAACGAGCAGTACTTC
CDR3aa: CASSWGANEQYF

d_gene: NA
abundance: few
j_gene: TRBJ2-1
v_gene: TRBV5-4
CDR3nt: TGTGCCAGCAGTCCCCCTCTTCGGAGCGAGAGGGAGCAGTTCTTC
CDR3aa: CASSPPLRSEREQFF

d_gene: TRBD2
abundance: NA
j_gene: TRBJ2-3
v_gene: TRBV4-2
CDR3nt: TGTGCCAGCAGCCAAGGGCTAGCGGGGTTCACAGATACGCAGTATTTT
CDR3aa: CASSQGLAGFTDTQYF

d_gene: NA
abundance: few
j_gene: TRBJ2-3
v_gene: TRBV6-6
CDR3nt: TGTGCCAGCAGTCCCGCCGGGGCGGATACGCAGTATTTT
CDR3aa: CASSPAGADTQYF

d_gene: NA
abundance: NA
j_gene: TRBJ2-7
v_gene: TRBV30
CDR3nt: TGTGCCTGGAGTGTATCTAGGGTTCTTTACGAGCAGTACTTC
CDR3aa: CAWSVSRVLYEQYF

d_gene: NA
abundance: NA
j_gene: TRBJ2-7
v_gene: TRBV18
CDR3nt: TGTGCCAGCTCACCAAACAAGGGCGAGCAGTACTTC
CDR3aa: CASSPNKGEQYF

d_gene: NA
abundance: NA
j_gene: TRBJ2-1
v_gene: TRBV20-1
CDR3nt: TGCAGTGCTTCTGAGGCACAGGGCGTCAATGAGCAGTTCTTC
CDR3aa: CSASEAQGVNEQFF

d_gene: TRBD1
abundance: many
j_gene: TRBJ2-4
v_gene: TRBV19
CDR3nt: TGTGCCAGTAGTAAAATACAGGGGTCCGGAGGACACATTCAGTACTTC
CDR3aa: CASSKIQGSGGHIQYF

d_gene: NA
abundance: few
j_gene: TRBJ2-5
v_gene: TRBV10-3
CDR3nt: TGTGCCATCAGTGAGTCGAGGGGGGTACCCCAAACCCAGTACTTC
CDR3aa: CAISESRGVPQTQYF

d_gene: NA
abundance: NA
j_gene: TRBJ2-5
v_gene: TRBV28
CDR3nt: TGTGCCAGCAGTTTTCAGACCGGCCGGGAGACCCAGTACTTC
CDR3aa: CASSFQTGRETQYF

d_gene: NA
abundance: NA
j_gene: TRBJ1-5
v_gene: TRBV20-1
CDR3nt: TGCAGTGCTAGAGTTTCCAGGAGACCCAATCAGCCCCAGCATTTT
CDR3aa: CSARVSRRPNQPQHF

d_gene: NA
abundance: many
j_gene: TRBJ2-7
v_gene: TRBV20-1
CDR3nt: TGCAGTGCCTTGGGAGCGGACTCCTACGAGCAGTACTTC
CDR3aa: CSALGADSYEQYF

d_gene: NA
abundance: NA
j_gene: TRBJ1-1
v_gene: TRBV12-3/TRBV12-4
CDR3nt: TGTGCCAGCAGTTTAGTGAGGGGTTTGAACACTGAAGCTTTCTTT
CDR3aa: CASSLVRGLNTEAFF

d_gene: TRBD2
abundance: many
j_gene: TRBJ2-5
v_gene: TRBV27
CDR3nt: TGTGCCAGCAGTTTTAGGACTAGCGGATTGTACCAAGAGACCCAGTACTTC
CDR3aa: CASSFRTSGLYQETQYF

d_gene: TRBD2
abundance: NA
j_gene: TRBJ2-6
v_gene: TRBV15
CDR3nt: TGTGCCACCACCGGGAGGGCCACTGGGGCCAACGTCCTGACTTTC
CDR3aa: CATTGRATGANVLTF

d_gene: TRBD2
abundance: few
j_gene: TRBJ2-3
v_gene: TRBV7-3
CDR3nt: TGTGCCAGCAGCTTAGCTAGCGGGGCTAGCACAGATACGCAGTATTTT
CDR3aa: CASSLASGASTDTQYF

d_gene: NA
abundance: many
j_gene: TRBJ1-1
v_gene: TRBV3-1
CDR3nt: TGTGCCAGCAGCCAAGTGGGGGAAAACACTGAAGCTTTCTTT
CDR3aa: CASSQVGENTEAFF

d_gene: TRBD1
abundance: NA
j_gene: TRBJ2-7
v_gene: TRBV2
CDR3nt: TGTGCCAGCATCTCGGACAGGAGGAGCTCCTACGAGCAGTACTTC
CDR3aa: CASISDRRSSYEQYF

d_gene: TRBD2
abundance: many
j_gene: TRBJ2-7
v_gene: TRBV28
CDR3nt: TGTGCCAGCAGGATGCTAGCGGCAACCTACGAGCAGTACTTC
CDR3aa: CASRMLAATYEQYF

d_gene: TRBD2
abundance: many
j_gene: TRBJ2-1
v_gene: TRBV27
CDR3nt: TGTGCCAGCAGCCCCGGGACTAGCGCTTACAATGAGCAGTTCTTC
CDR3aa: CASSPGTSAYNEQFF

d_gene: TRBD2
abundance: many
j_gene: TRBJ2-7
v_gene: TRBV5-1
CDR3nt: TGCGCCAGCAGCTTGGGTAGCGGGAGAGGCAACGAGCAGTACTTC
CDR3aa: CASSLGSGRGNEQYF

d_gene: NA
abundance: NA
j_gene: TRBJ1-1
v_gene: TRBV6-5
CDR3nt: TGTGCCAGCAGTTACAGGGGTGACGCTGAAGCTTTCTTT
CDR3aa: CASSYRGDAEAFF

d_gene: NA
abundance: few
j_gene: TRBJ2-5
v_gene: TRBV6-2/TRBV6-3
CDR3nt: TGTGCCAGCAGTTACTGGAGGGGGACCCAGTACTTC
CDR3aa: CASSYWRGTQYF

d_gene: NA
abundance: many
j_gene: TRBJ2-7
v_gene: TRBV10-1
CDR3nt: TGCGCCAGCAAGAAGGACTCCTCATCCTACGAGCAGTACTTC
CDR3aa: CASKKDSSSYEQYF

d_gene: NA
abundance: few
j_gene: TRBJ2-5
v_gene: TRBV20-1
CDR3nt: TGCAGTGCCCGCAGGGGCGATCAAGAGACCCAGTACTTC
CDR3aa: CSARRGDQETQYF

d_gene: TRBD1
abundance: NA
j_gene: TRBJ2-6
v_gene: TRBV12-3/TRBV12-4
CDR3nt: TGTGCCAGCAGGCCGACAGGGAGTGGGGCCAACGTCCTGACTTTC
CDR3aa: CASRPTGSGANVLTF

d_gene: NA
abundance: few
j_gene: TRBJ1-6
v_gene: TRBV30
CDR3nt: TGTGCCTGGAGTGTAATGCACCTCGTGGATTCACCCCTCCACTTT
CDR3aa: CAWSVMHLVDSPLHF

d_gene: TRBD2
abundance: few
j_gene: TRBJ2-7
v_gene: TRBV5-4
CDR3nt: TGTGCCAGCAGCTTGGCCAGCGGGAGGGCCACCTACGAGCAGTACTTC
CDR3aa: CASSLASGRATYEQYF

d_gene: TRBD2
abundance: NA
j_gene: TRBJ2-7
v_gene: TRBV18
CDR3nt: TGTGCCAGCTCCTATCTAGCGGCTCAGTACGAGCAGTACTTC
CDR3aa: CASSYLAAQYEQYF

d_gene: NA
abundance: few
j_gene: TRBJ2-7
v_gene: TRBV6-6
CDR3nt: TGTGCCAGCAGCTATACTAGGGAGCAGTACTTC
CDR3aa: CASSYTREQYF

d_gene: NA
abundance: few
j_gene: TRBJ1-4
v_gene: TRBV6-1
CDR3nt: TGTGCCAGCAGCCTTGAGGGCGGCGGTTATGAAAAACTGTTTTTT
CDR3aa: CASSLEGGGYEKLFF

d_gene: TRBD1
abundance: many
j_gene: TRBJ2-7
v_gene: TRBV27
CDR3nt: TGTGCCAGCAGTTTAGAAGGGGGCGATCCCTACGAGCAGTACTTC
CDR3aa: CASSLEGGDPYEQYF

d_gene: TRBD1
abundance: many
j_gene: TRBJ2-3
v_gene: TRBV27
CDR3nt: TGTGCCAGCAGTATAGGGGGCGCGACAGATACGCAGTATTTT
CDR3aa: CASSIGGATDTQYF

d_gene: TRBD2
abundance: many
j_gene: TRBJ2-1
v_gene: TRBV4-3
CDR3nt: TGCGCCAGCAGCCAAGAACCGCTAGCGGGAGTGGGGAATGAGCAGTTCTTC
CDR3aa: CASSQEPLAGVGNEQFF

d_gene: TRBD1
abundance: NA
j_gene: TRBJ2-1
v_gene: TRBV12-5
CDR3nt: TGTGCTAGTGGTTTTGGAGTTGAGACAGGGGTACCCTCCTACAATGAGCAGTTCTTC
CDR3aa: CASGFGVETGVPSYNEQFF

d_gene: TRBD1
abundance: many
j_gene: TRBJ2-7
v_gene: TRBV3-1
CDR3nt: TGTGCCAGCAGCCAACCGGGACAGGGGGTCTACGAGCAGTACTTC
CDR3aa: CASSQPGQGVYEQYF

d_gene: TRBD2
abundance: many
j_gene: TRBJ2-5
v_gene: TRBV20-1
CDR3nt: TGCAGTGCTAGAGCACTAGCGGGAAGGGAGACCCAGTACTTC
CDR3aa: CSARALAGRETQYF